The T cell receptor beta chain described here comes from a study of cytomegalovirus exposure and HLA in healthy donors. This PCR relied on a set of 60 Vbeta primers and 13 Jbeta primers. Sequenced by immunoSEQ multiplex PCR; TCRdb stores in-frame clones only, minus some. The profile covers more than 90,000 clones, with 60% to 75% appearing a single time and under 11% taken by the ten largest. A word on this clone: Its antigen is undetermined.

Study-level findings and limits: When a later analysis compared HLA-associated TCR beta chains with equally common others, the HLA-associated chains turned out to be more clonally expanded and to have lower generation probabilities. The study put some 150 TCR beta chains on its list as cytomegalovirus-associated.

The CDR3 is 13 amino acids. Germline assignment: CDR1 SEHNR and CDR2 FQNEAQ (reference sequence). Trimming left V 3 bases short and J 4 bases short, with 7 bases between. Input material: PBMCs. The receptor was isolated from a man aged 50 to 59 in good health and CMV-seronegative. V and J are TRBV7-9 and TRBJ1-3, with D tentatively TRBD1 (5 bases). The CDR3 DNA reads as TGTGCCAGCAGCTTCAACAGGGGAAACACCATATATTTT. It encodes CASSFNRGNTIYF.